The 12 T cell receptor beta chains in this list originate from one sample, sequenced in a study of identical twins. TCRdb recomputed calls from the 5' RACE reads with MiXCR, one row per CDR3 protein. The sample lists roughly 700,000 distinct CDR3 sequences, around 8.3% seen once, with 0.85% to 1% in the top ten. The sample was also linked to a second study, of yellow fever vaccine responses in identical twins.

Sample: PBMCs. These receptors came from a young woman in good health.

The chain couples TRBV7-9 to TRBJ2-5; D not certain. Deletions cut 1 base from V and 5 bases from J, with 14 bases between. Germline V gives CDR1 SEHNR, CDR2 FQNEAQ (reference sequence). The CDR3 is 15 residues long. CDR3 sequence: CASSLESRGTETQYF. CDR3 bases: TGTGCCAGCAGCTTAGAGTCAAGAGGAACGGAGACCCAGTACTTC.

This clonotype was seen a single time. The V and J genes are TRBV7-2 and TRBJ2-3; D is unresolved. The V gene's germline CDR1 is SGHTA and CDR2 FQGNSA. V was clipped by 6 bases and J by 3 bases, with 16 bases between them. The CDR3 sequence is 15 residues long. Here the CDR3 reads CASSQLVIWTDTQYF. The CDR3 region has the DNA TGTGCCAGCAGTCAACTCGTCATCTGGACAGATACGCAGTATTTT.

The sample holds many counts of this clonotype. The chain uses TRBV24-1 and TRBJ2-2; 7 bases match TRBD2. The length of the CDR3 is 16 residues. The germline CDR1 and CDR2 sequences are KGHDR and SFDVKD. Trimming cost V 1 base and J 4 bases; bases outside gene matches: 5. The CDR3 reads CATSDFASGITGELFF. The CDR3 DNA reads as TGTGCCACCAGTGATTTCGCCAGCGGGATCACCGGGGAGCTGTTTTTT.

In this sample, this clonotype turned up many times. The rearrangement uses TRBV29-1 and TRBJ2-3; 13 bases agree with TRBD2. Germline lookup yields CDR1 SQVTM and CDR2 ANQGSEA. The CDR3 spans 13 residues. V lost 7 bases to trimming and J lost 6 bases; unmatched junction nucleotides: 4. Here the CDR3 DNA reads TGCAGCGCCGGGACTAGCGGGATGGATACGCAGTATTTT. This sequence encodes CSAGTSGMDTQYF.

In its sample, this clonotype was seen a few times. V and J are TRBV28 and TRBJ2-3; no clear D gene. Germline loops: CDR1 MDHEN, CDR2 SYDVKM. The CDR3 consists of 15 residues. The V and J ends lost 4 bases and 2 bases respectively, with 13 bases between them. The CDR3 nucleotides are TGTGCCAGCAGTTCCATAACCCTCCCCACAGATACGCAGTATTTT. Its translation is CASSSITLPTDTQYF. The variable domain in full, with the rest retrieved from reference TRBV28 and TRBJ2-3, is DVKVTQSSRYLVKRTGEKVFLECVQDMDHENMFWYRQDPGLGLRLIYFSYDVKMKEKGDIPEGYSVSREKKERFSLILESASTNQTSMYLCASSSITLPTDTQYFGPGTRLTVL.

Many counts were recorded for this clonotype. The chain is built from TRBV20-1 and TRBJ1-5; TRBD1 is a possible D gene (5 bases). CDR1 and CDR2 from the germline V gene are DFQATT and SNEGSKA (reference sequence). V lost 2 bases and J lost 2, with 7 bases in between. The CDR3 loop spans 13 amino acids. CDR3 nucleotide sequence: TGCAGTGCTAGAACGGGGGGCAATCAGCCCCAGCATTTT. Translation: CSARTGGNQPQHF.

The chain links TRBV6-6 to TRBJ2-6; unclear D gene. This CDR3 has 12 residues. Germline values: CDR1 MNHNY, CDR2 SVGAGI (reference sequence). V dropped 8 bases and J dropped 2 bases, with 4 bases sitting between them. The CDR3 nucleotides are TGTGCCAGCTTTCCTGGGGCCAACGTCCTGACTTTC. Residues: CASFPGANVLTF.

This clonotype showed up just a few times. The rearrangement uses TRBV28 and TRBJ2-3; 9 nucleotides match TRBD1. The germline gives CDR1 MDHEN, CDR2 SYDVKM. The CDR3 is 16 residues long. The J segment lost 4 bases and the V segment lost 8 bases, leaving 13 bases of the junction unmatched. The CDR3 here is CASGTTGTGRPDTQYF. Here the CDR3 DNA reads TGTGCCAGCGGCACAACCGGGACAGGGAGGCCAGATACGCAGTATTTT. The full variable domain, rest sourced from reference TRBV28 and TRBJ2-3, is DVKVTQSSRYLVKRTGEKVFLECVQDMDHENMFWYRQDPGLGLRLIYFSYDVKMKEKGDIPEGYSVSREKKERFSLILESASTNQTSMYLCASGTTGTGRPDTQYFGPGTRLTVL.

In this sample, this clonotype turned up a few times. The DNA for the CDR3 is TGCAGTGCTAGAGTGAGCGGTAACTCCTACGAGCAGTACTTC. As protein: CSARVSGNSYEQYF. The chain has TRBV20-1 and TRBJ2-7; weak D call: TRBD2 (5 bases). Trimming took 1 base from V and 0 from J, leaving 10 bases between them. CDR1 is DFQATT, CDR2 SNEGSKA, per germline (reference sequence). This CDR3 comprises 14 residues.

This clonotype was counted only a few times. This chain connects TRBV6-5 to TRBJ2-1; 7 bases fit TRBD1. There are 12 residues in the CDR3. CDR1 is MNHEY, CDR2 SVGAGI, per germline. Germline trimming cut 6 bases from V and 6 bases from J; bases unmatched to any gene: 2. CDR3 residues: CASRTGSNEQFF. CDR3 coding DNA: TGTGCCAGCAGGACAGGGTCCAATGAGCAGTTCTTC.

The chain carries TRBV12-3 or TRBV12-4 and TRBJ2-7, with D possibly matching TRBD1 (5 bases). V lost 2 bases and J 7 bases, leaving 15 bases between the germline ends. The CDR3 consists of 14 residues. The CDR3 DNA sequence: TGTGCCAGCAGTTTAACCGGACAAGGGTCGGAGCAGTACTTC. Amino acids: CASSLTGQGSEQYF.

V is TRBV6-1 and J is TRBJ1-5, with TRBD1 identical over 7 bases. CDR1 MNHNS and CDR2 SASEGT come from the germline V gene. The CDR3 is 17 residues long. The V and J ends lost 3 bases and 4 bases, in that order; junction bases with no gene match: 12. CDR3 amino acids: CASSEPRGRGANQPQHF. CDR3 nucleotide sequence: TGTGCCAGCAGTGAGCCAAGGGGGCGCGGGGCAAATCAGCCCCAGCATTTT.